This record concerns one TCR beta chain sequence. There is no known antigen for this receptor. The input lacks base qualities; no much larger clone sits a single base away. Here V drops 1 base and J drops 6 bases, and the junction holds 18 bases not matched to any gene. CDR1 and CDR2 are read off the germline V gene as SGHAT and FQNNGV. The CDR3, cysteine through phenylalanine, is 18 amino acids long. Just the 54-base CDR3 DNA is kept, in frame starting at base 1. TCRbeta CDR3 regions were amplified from genomic DNA by means of the immunoSEQ Assay, a bias-controlled multiplex PCR. In the authors' own workflow: Nucleated cell counts per sample were estimated from amplification of reference gene primers within the assay. To quantify the absolute abundance of each unique TCRbeta CDR3 rearrangement, sequence reads were collapsed and filtered. For each sample, productive Simpson clonality was calculated by taking the square root of Simpson's diversity index across productive rearrangements. Imported from immuneACCESS, the table was reduced by TCRdb to in-frame sequences with V and J called. These copies leave out some clones; in studies compared against another copy, an unresolved V gene accounts for under half, and the cause of the remainder is not known. That table supplies the V and J calls and clone size; D and trimming were determined from the DNA. The sample table contains about 63,000 clones; only one count was recorded for around 76% of them. The top ten hold about 50% of the sample.

The collaborating institutions used their own protocols to collect whole blood in K2EDTA tubes. Collaborator samples were shipped for TCRbeta analysis as frozen whole blood, isolated PBMCs, or DNA extracted from either sample type. This entry comes from a study of blood T cell repertoires in COVID-19 (TCRdb year 2020). In the study overall: Collaborator samples came from the United States, Italy and Spain and covered acute and convalescent phases of COVID-19. Samples came from the ongoing ImmuneRACE study (first 160 participants) plus 1,254 subjects from 6 global collaborators. Deeply sampled blood TCRbeta repertoires from subjects exposed to, actively infected with, or recovered from COVID-19 were included in the dataset. Sample metadata almost always included a de-identified subject ID, COVID-19 status, age in years and sex. Where available, HLA class I and class II types were taken from metadata supplied by the sample provider and were not determined by assay-based typing. The prospective study material was composed of cDNA or gDNA derived from T cells, B-cell-depleted T cells, or PBMCs. The repertoires were released in a freely available public database intended as a resource for research on the immune response to SARS-CoV-2.

The full study reports these points: The quantity of clinical and demographic metadata differed by source and by participant and was supplied without curation.

Sequenced sample: peripheral blood. The source of this sequence is a woman aged 80 or over with acute or convalescent COVID-19. This receptor chain uses TRBV11-2 and TRBJ2-7; 7 junctional bases match TRBD2. The CDR3 protein is CASSLGRASGRELGEQYF. The DNA is TGTGCCAGCAGCTTAGGGAGGGCGTCCGGGCGGGAGCTGGGCGAGCAGTACTTC.